This T cell receptor (beta chain) is drawn from a study of identical twins. MiXCR was run by TCRdb on the 5' RACE reads, yielding one entry per CDR3 protein. The profile covers just over 500,000 distinct CDR3 sequences, with around 20% appearing a single time and about 0.93% taken by the ten largest. This clonotype was counted a few times. The germline V and J ends were trimmed by 3 bases and 0 bases, with 10 bases remaining between them. CDR1 and CDR2 from the germline V gene are DFQATT and SNEGSKA (reference sequence). The CDR3 contains 14 residues. The same specimen was also included in a second study, on T cells expressing NK-cell markers.

The origin of this receptor is a woman between 18 and 29 years old in good health. The chain carries TRBV20-1 and TRBJ2-3; no clear D. The sequencing sample was made of CD4+ T cells sorted from blood. This CDR3 is CSASHTVSTDTQYF. The CDR3, as DNA: TGCAGTGCTAGTCATACAGTTAGCACAGATACGCAGTATTTT.